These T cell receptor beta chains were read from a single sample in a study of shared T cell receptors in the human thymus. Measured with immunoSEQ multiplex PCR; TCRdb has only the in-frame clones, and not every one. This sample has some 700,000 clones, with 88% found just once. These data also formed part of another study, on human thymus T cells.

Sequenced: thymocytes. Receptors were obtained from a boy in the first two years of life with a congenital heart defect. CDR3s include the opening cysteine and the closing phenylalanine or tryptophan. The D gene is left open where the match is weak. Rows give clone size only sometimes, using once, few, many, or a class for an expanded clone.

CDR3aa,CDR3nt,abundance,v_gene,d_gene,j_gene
CSVELAGIYEQYF,TGCAGCGTTGAATTGGCGGGAATATACGAGCAGTACTTC,-,TRBV29-1,-,TRBJ2-7
CASSLAEGGEDTEAFF,TGTGCCAGCAGCTTAGCGGAAGGGGGAGAGGACACTGAAGCTTTCTTT,-,TRBV7-9,-,TRBJ1-1
CASSELGASTGELFF,TGTGCCAGCAGTGAATTGGGGGCTTCCACCGGGGAGCTGTTTTTT,-,TRBV25-1,-,TRBJ2-2
CASSSLDSSATNEKLFF,TGTGCCAGCAGCTCCCTCGACAGTTCAGCAACTAATGAAAAACTGTTTTTT,-,TRBV7-6,-,TRBJ1-4
CASSLVGLGQNTGELFF,TGTGCCAGCAGCTTAGTTGGTTTGGGCCAGAACACCGGGGAGCTGTTTTTT,-,TRBV7-2,-,TRBJ2-2
CASSALGRRRSYEQYF,TGTGCCAGCAGTGCACTCGGGAGACGCCGATCCTACGAGCAGTACTTC,few,TRBV6-1,-,TRBJ2-7
CASREANQPQHF,TGTGCCAGCAGAGAAGCAAATCAGCCCCAGCATTTT,-,TRBV28,-,TRBJ1-5
CASTYGTALYEQYF,TGTGCCAGCACTTACGGGACAGCCCTCTACGAGCAGTACTTC,-,TRBV6-1,TRBD1,TRBJ2-7
CASRSVGTGNRRGYTF,TGTGCCAGCAGATCGGTAGGGACAGGGAATCGTCGGGGCTACACCTTC,-,TRBV28,TRBD1,TRBJ1-2
CAITTGTYEQYF,TGTGCCATCACGACAGGCACCTACGAGCAGTACTTC,-,TRBV28,-,TRBJ2-7
CASKGAPGEQYF,TGTGCCTCGAAGGGGGCCCCTGGGGAGCAGTACTTC,-,TRBV30,TRBD1,TRBJ2-7
CAISVGSGEGNSYEQYF,TGTGCCATCAGTGTAGGGAGTGGGGAGGGTAACTCCTACGAGCAGTACTTC,-,TRBV10-3,TRBD2,TRBJ2-7
CASGLDAWDRARGKLFF,TGTGCTAGTGGTTTGGACGCGTGGGACAGGGCACGGGGGAAACTGTTTTTT,-,TRBV12-5,TRBD1,TRBJ1-4
CASSSNTRVTDTQYF,TGCGCCAGCAGCTCTAATACTCGGGTCACAGATACGCAGTATTTT,-,TRBV5-1,-,TRBJ2-3
CASSPRTVYYGYTF,TGTGCCAGTAGTCCCCGGACAGTCTACTATGGCTACACCTTC,-,TRBV19,-,TRBJ1-2
CASSQSQENTGELFF,TGCGCCAGCAGCCAATCACAGGAGAACACCGGGGAGCTGTTTTTT,once,TRBV4-1,-,TRBJ2-2
CASSLVHSNQPQHF,TGTGCCAGTAGTTTGGTACATAGCAATCAGCCCCAGCATTTT,-,TRBV19,-,TRBJ1-5
CASSLIGRGGWGLPYEQYF,TGTGCCAGCAGTTTAATCGGCCGGGGGGGCTGGGGGTTACCCTACGAGCAGTACTTC,-,TRBV28,TRBD2,TRBJ2-7
CASSLGGGLRTEAFF,TGTGCCAGCAGCCTAGGGGGGGGGCTGCGCACTGAAGCTTTCTTT,-,TRBV14,-,TRBJ1-1
CASHYLGSYEQYF,TGTGCCAGCCACTACTTGGGCTCCTACGAGCAGTACTTC,-,TRBV6-1,-,TRBJ2-7
CAIRGSGRGNEQFF,TGTGCCATCAGGGGGAGCGGGAGGGGGAATGAGCAGTTCTTC,-,TRBV10-3,TRBD2,TRBJ2-1
CASSQEGGARTYEQYF,TGTGCCAGCAGCCAAGAGGGTGGGGCAAGGACCTACGAGCAGTACTTC,-,TRBV4-2,-,TRBJ2-7
CASSQLPGLYNEQFF,TGCGCCAGCAGCCAGCTCCCTGGACTCTACAATGAGCAGTTCTTC,-,TRBV4-3,-,TRBJ2-1
CSAWTATLANYGYTF,TGCAGCGCTTGGACTGCCACTTTAGCTAACTATGGCTACACCTTC,-,TRBV29-1,-,TRBJ1-2
CASSYPGKGEAFF,TGTGCCAGCAGTTACCCAGGGAAGGGTGAAGCTTTCTTT,-,TRBV6-5,-,TRBJ1-1
CASSLAGTTDTQYF,TGTGCCAGCAGCTTGGCCGGGACTACAGATACGCAGTATTTT,once,TRBV7-3,-,TRBJ2-3
CATSVPGSGNTIYF,TGTGCCACCAGCGTACCAGGCTCTGGAAACACCATATATTTT,-,TRBV15,-,TRBJ1-3
CASSQRSSGIASTDTQYF,TGTGCCAGCAGCCAGCGGTCTAGCGGAATTGCTAGCACAGATACGCAGTATTTT,-,TRBV7-2,TRBD2,TRBJ2-3